These T cell receptor beta chains were read from a single sample in a study of blood T cell repertoires in COVID-19. The table came from immunoSEQ multiplex PCR; TCRdb's copy has only in-frame clones and leaves some out. Altogether some 340,000 clones are present, about 90% being singletons, with the ten largest covering 5.3%. What was sequenced was PBMCs or T cells enriched from blood (not recorded which). These receptors all come from a young woman who had recovered from COVID-19. Both conserved end residues are part of each CDR3. The order of the fields is J gene, clone size, V gene, D gene, CDR3 DNA, CDR3 protein. A D gene is named only where the DNA matches it firmly. Part of the rows lack a size; the others show once, few, many or a class for expanded clones.

J: TRBJ2-5
size: NA
V: TRBV30
D: NA
DNA: TGTGCCTGGAGTGTATCAGGGCAAGAGACCCAGTACTTC
CDR3: CAWSVSGQETQYF

J: TRBJ2-3
size: NA
V: TRBV6-2/TRBV6-3
D: TRBD2
DNA: TGTGCCAGCAGTTACGAGTCAGCGGGGGCCCCCCGAGATACGCAGTATTTT
CDR3: CASSYESAGAPRDTQYF

J: TRBJ2-2
size: NA
V: TRBV5-4
D: TRBD2
DNA: TGTGCCAGCAGCTATTCAAAGAGCGGGGTCACCGGGGAGCTGTTTTTT
CDR3: CASSYSKSGVTGELFF

J: TRBJ1-3
size: once
V: TRBV5-4
D: TRBD1
DNA: TGTGCCAGCAGCTTATCGACAGGGGTTAGATCTGGAAACACCATATATTTT
CDR3: CASSLSTGVRSGNTIYF

J: TRBJ2-3
size: NA
V: TRBV28
D: TRBD1
DNA: TGTGCCAGCAAAGGGGCAGGGGGCCGCACAGATACGCAGTATTTT
CDR3: CASKGAGGRTDTQYF

J: TRBJ2-3
size: NA
V: TRBV7-9
D: NA
DNA: TGTGCCAGCAGAGGGGGGGCTAGCACAGATACGCAGTATTTT
CDR3: CASRGGASTDTQYF

J: TRBJ2-2
size: NA
V: TRBV7-3
D: TRBD2
DNA: TGTGCCAGCAGCTCAACCGGGGGGGCCGGCACCGGGGAGCTGTTTTTT
CDR3: CASSSTGGAGTGELFF

J: TRBJ2-3
size: NA
V: TRBV7-2
D: NA
DNA: TGTGCCAGTACCGGAGCCGTGGGCACAGATACGCAGTATTTT
CDR3: CASTGAVGTDTQYF

J: TRBJ2-3
size: NA
V: TRBV15
D: TRBD2
DNA: TGTGCCACCAGCAGAGACCTGGGACTAGCGGGGGCCGGGAGCACAGATACGCAGTATTTT
CDR3: CATSRDLGLAGAGSTDTQYF

J: TRBJ2-7
size: NA
V: TRBV7-9
D: NA
DNA: TGTGCCGGACTGGAGTTTCAGGGGGGCACTACCGTGCAGTACTTC
CDR3: CAGLEFQGGTTVQYF

J: TRBJ1-1
size: NA
V: TRBV23-1
D: TRBD1
DNA: TGCGCCAGCAGTCAATCGCCTGAGGGGACAGGGGACACTGAAGCTTTCTTT
CDR3: CASSQSPEGTGDTEAFF

J: TRBJ2-1
size: NA
V: TRBV2
D: NA
DNA: TGTGCCAGCAGTGAAGGGCGGTACAATGAGCAGTTCTTC
CDR3: CASSEGRYNEQFF

J: TRBJ2-5
size: NA
V: TRBV7-2
D: NA
DNA: TGTGCCAGCAGGTGGCAGGGGGGACAAGAGACCCAGTACTTC
CDR3: CASRWQGGQETQYF

J: TRBJ2-7
size: NA
V: TRBV7-9
D: TRBD1
DNA: TGTGCCAGCAGCCGACCCGGGACAGGGTCCTACGAGCAGTACTTC
CDR3: CASSRPGTGSYEQYF

J: TRBJ1-4
size: once
V: TRBV27
D: NA
DNA: TGTGCCAGCAGTAAGCGGGGGGACCGTACTAATGAAAAACTGTTTTTT
CDR3: CASSKRGDRTNEKLFF

J: TRBJ2-3
size: NA
V: TRBV19
D: NA
DNA: TGTGCCTCGAGTAGGGGCGCTTTCACAGATACGCAGTATTTT
CDR3: CASSRGAFTDTQYF

J: TRBJ1-2
size: few
V: TRBV14
D: NA
DNA: TGTGCCAGCAGCCAAGATTTGCGCTATGGCTACACCTTC
CDR3: CASSQDLRYGYTF

J: TRBJ1-1
size: NA
V: TRBV2
D: NA
DNA: TGTGCCAGCAGGTCACCGAGTATCGACACTGAAGCTTTCTTT
CDR3: CASRSPSIDTEAFF

J: TRBJ2-1
size: once
V: TRBV29-1
D: TRBD2
DNA: TGCAGCGTCTCTCTAGCGTTGGCGGGGGTTACCTACAATGAGCAGTTCTTC
CDR3: CSVSLALAGVTYNEQFF

J: TRBJ1-2
size: NA
V: TRBV15
D: TRBD1
DNA: TGTGCCACCAGCAGAGATCCCGACAGGGACTATGGCTACACCTTC
CDR3: CATSRDPDRDYGYTF

J: TRBJ1-2
size: few
V: TRBV2
D: TRBD1
DNA: TGTGCCAGCATGGACAGGGCACGCTATGGCTACACCTTC
CDR3: CASMDRARYGYTF

J: TRBJ2-1
size: NA
V: TRBV28
D: TRBD1
DNA: TGTGCCAGCAGCTCCATAGGACAGGGGGACAATGAGCAGTTCTTC
CDR3: CASSSIGQGDNEQFF

J: TRBJ2-5
size: NA
V: TRBV5-1
D: TRBD1
DNA: TGCGCCAGCAGCTGGGACAGCCAAGAGACCCAGTACTTC
CDR3: CASSWDSQETQYF

J: TRBJ1-5
size: NA
V: TRBV6-5
D: NA
DNA: TGTGCCAGCAGTTACTCTGGGGGCGGGAGCAATCAGCCCCAGCATTTT
CDR3: CASSYSGGGSNQPQHF

J: TRBJ1-5
size: NA
V: TRBV2
D: NA
DNA: TGTGCCAGCAGTGGCCAGGTAAATCAGCCCCAGCATTTT
CDR3: CASSGQVNQPQHF

J: TRBJ1-2
size: few
V: TRBV20-1
D: NA
DNA: TGCAGTGCTGAGGGGGGGAGCGGCTACACCTTC
CDR3: CSAEGGSGYTF

J: TRBJ2-1
size: once
V: TRBV12-5
D: NA
DNA: TGTGCTAGTGGTGCCCCACAGGGTGGGTACAATGAGCAGTTCTTC
CDR3: CASGAPQGGYNEQFF

J: TRBJ1-1
size: NA
V: TRBV5-1
D: NA
DNA: TGCGCCAGCAGCCATCGGTCGAACACTGAAGCTTTCTTT
CDR3: CASSHRSNTEAFF

J: TRBJ1-1
size: NA
V: TRBV5-5
D: NA
DNA: TGTGCCAGCAGCCCACCGGGAGTGAAGGAAGCTTTCTTT
CDR3: CASSPPGVKEAFF

J: TRBJ1-5
size: NA
V: TRBV19
D: NA
DNA: TGTGCCAGTAGTATATTGCCCAGGGGATACCAGCCCCAGCATTTT
CDR3: CASSILPRGYQPQHF

J: TRBJ1-2
size: NA
V: TRBV19
D: TRBD1
DNA: TGTGCCAGTAGTTTTAGGACAGGGGGCTCTGGCTACACCTTC
CDR3: CASSFRTGGSGYTF

J: TRBJ1-1
size: once
V: TRBV6-5
D: NA
DNA: TGTGCCAGCAGCCTGACAGGGAACACTGAAGCTTTCTTT
CDR3: CASSLTGNTEAFF

J: TRBJ1-5
size: NA
V: TRBV10-3
D: NA
DNA: TGTGCCATCAGTGAGTATCTGCAGGGTAATCAGCCCCAGCATTTT
CDR3: CAISEYLQGNQPQHF

J: TRBJ2-1
size: NA
V: TRBV11-2
D: NA
DNA: TGTGCCAGCAGCACCCAAGACAGGGAGCAGTTCTTC
CDR3: CASSTQDREQFF

J: TRBJ1-1
size: NA
V: TRBV2
D: TRBD1
DNA: TGTGCCAGCCGTGGGACAGGGGAGGCTTTCTTT
CDR3: CASRGTGEAFF

J: TRBJ1-2
size: NA
V: TRBV30
D: TRBD1
DNA: TGTGCCTGGAGCGGACAGGAAAACTATGGCTACACCTTC
CDR3: CAWSGQENYGYTF

J: TRBJ2-2
size: NA
V: TRBV7-8
D: NA
DNA: TGTGCCAGCAGCTTAGTTCAGATGAACACCGGGGAGCTGTTTTTT
CDR3: CASSLVQMNTGELFF